Listed below are T cell receptor beta chains from one sample, sequenced in a study of T cell responses to AZD1222 COVID-19 vaccine. Only in-frame clones appear in the TCRdb table, and some are missing; sequencing was by immunoSEQ multiplex PCR. The sample consists of about 150,000 clones, over 75% of them appearing once. The source was peripheral blood, collected on day 0 of AZD1222 vaccination. The receptors were sampled from an adult in good health. Both conserved end residues are part of each CDR3. Fields, in order: V gene, clone size, D gene, J gene, CDR3 protein, CDR3 DNA. The D gene is left open where the match is weak. The size field is filled for only some rows; it gives once, few, many or a size class.

V gene: TRBV28; clone size: once; D gene: TRBD1; J gene: TRBJ2-4; CDR3 protein: CASRPGTEAKNIQYF; CDR3 DNA: TGTGCCAGCAGGCCCGGGACAGAAGCCAAAAACATTCAGTACTTC
V gene: TRBV9; clone size: -; D gene: -; J gene: TRBJ1-4; CDR3 protein: CASSGGTERGKLFF; CDR3 DNA: TGTGCCAGCAGCGGTGGGACCGAGAGGGGGAAACTGTTTTTT
V gene: TRBV10-2; clone size: once; D gene: TRBD1; J gene: TRBJ1-5; CDR3 protein: CASMGTGTGGAQPQHF; CDR3 DNA: TGCGCCAGCATGGGTACCGGGACAGGGGGGGCTCAGCCCCAGCATTTT
V gene: TRBV10-3; clone size: -; D gene: -; J gene: TRBJ2-6; CDR3 protein: CAIRGYSGANVLTF; CDR3 DNA: TGTGCCATCCGGGGGTACTCTGGGGCCAACGTCCTGACTTTC
V gene: TRBV10-3; clone size: -; D gene: -; J gene: TRBJ2-3; CDR3 protein: CAISSGGGDTQYF; CDR3 DNA: TGTGCCATCAGTTCCGGGGGAGGTGATACGCAGTATTTT
V gene: TRBV6-9; clone size: -; D gene: -; J gene: TRBJ2-3; CDR3 protein: CAGALVGTDTQYF; CDR3 DNA: TGTGCCGGGGCTTTGGTGGGCACAGATACGCAGTATTTT
V gene: TRBV7-3; clone size: -; D gene: -; J gene: TRBJ2-3; CDR3 protein: CASSLMGGSLDTQYF; CDR3 DNA: TGTGCCAGCAGCTTAATGGGCGGGTCATTAGATACGCAGTATTTT
V gene: TRBV5-5; clone size: once; D gene: TRBD1; J gene: TRBJ1-2; CDR3 protein: CASSPDRGNYGYTF; CDR3 DNA: TGTGCCAGCAGCCCGGACAGGGGGAACTATGGCTACACCTTC
V gene: TRBV20-1; clone size: -; D gene: TRBD2; J gene: TRBJ2-5; CDR3 protein: CSASEAGGPRQETQYF; CDR3 DNA: TGCAGTGCTAGTGAAGCGGGAGGGCCGAGGCAAGAGACCCAGTACTTC
V gene: TRBV9; clone size: -; D gene: -; J gene: TRBJ1-2; CDR3 protein: CASSVRAKHGYTF; CDR3 DNA: TGTGCCAGCAGCGTTAGGGCAAAGCATGGCTACACCTTC
V gene: TRBV7-8; clone size: -; D gene: -; J gene: TRBJ1-1; CDR3 protein: CASILSFGKGDTEAFF; CDR3 DNA: TGTGCCAGCATCCTCTCTTTCGGCAAGGGGGACACTGAAGCTTTCTTT
V gene: TRBV28; clone size: -; D gene: TRBD1; J gene: TRBJ2-7; CDR3 protein: CASPPSGQTSSYEQYF; CDR3 DNA: TGTGCCAGCCCCCCCTCGGGACAGACAAGCTCCTACGAGCAGTACTTC
V gene: TRBV20-1; clone size: -; D gene: -; J gene: TRBJ2-1; CDR3 protein: CSASAPSNYEQFF; CDR3 DNA: TGCAGTGCTAGTGCCCCTAGTAACTATGAGCAGTTCTTC
V gene: TRBV6-2/TRBV6-3; clone size: -; D gene: -; J gene: TRBJ2-7; CDR3 protein: CASSYLQSYEQYF; CDR3 DNA: TGTGCCAGCAGTTACCTTCAATCCTACGAGCAGTACTTC
V gene: TRBV7-8; clone size: -; D gene: -; J gene: TRBJ1-2; CDR3 protein: CASSLSHESYTF; CDR3 DNA: TGTGCCAGCAGCTTATCACATGAGAGCTACACCTTC
V gene: TRBV14; clone size: -; D gene: TRBD1; J gene: TRBJ1-2; CDR3 protein: CASSQDLQGALGYTF; CDR3 DNA: TGTGCCAGCAGCCAAGATTTGCAGGGGGCGTTGGGCTACACCTTC
V gene: TRBV6-5; clone size: -; D gene: -; J gene: TRBJ1-3; CDR3 protein: CASSRTVGNTIYF; CDR3 DNA: TGTGCCAGCAGCCGTACAGTTGGAAACACCATATATTTT
V gene: TRBV18; clone size: -; D gene: -; J gene: TRBJ1-2; CDR3 protein: CASSQSQDRYGYTF; CDR3 DNA: TGTGCCAGCTCACAGTCCCAAGACAGATATGGCTACACCTTC
V gene: TRBV6-5; clone size: -; D gene: -; J gene: TRBJ2-7; CDR3 protein: CASSPQTHYEQYF; CDR3 DNA: TGTGCCAGCAGTCCTCAGACTCACTACGAGCAGTACTTC
V gene: TRBV5-6; clone size: few; D gene: TRBD1; J gene: TRBJ1-2; CDR3 protein: CASSRTTGLYYGYTF; CDR3 DNA: TGTGCCAGCAGCCGCACGACAGGGTTGTACTATGGCTACACCTTC
V gene: TRBV27; clone size: -; D gene: TRBD2; J gene: TRBJ2-3; CDR3 protein: CASSGLAGGTDTQYF; CDR3 DNA: TGTGCCAGCAGCGGACTAGCGGGGGGCACAGATACGCAGTATTTT
V gene: TRBV21-1; clone size: -; D gene: -; J gene: TRBJ1-5; CDR3 protein: CASSKVGTEPSNQPQHF; CDR3 DNA: TGTGCCAGCAGCAAAGTCGGGACAGAGCCAAGCAATCAGCCCCAGCATTTT
V gene: TRBV5-1; clone size: once; D gene: -; J gene: TRBJ1-2; CDR3 protein: CASSLGQDYGYTF; CDR3 DNA: TGCGCCAGCAGCTTGGGACAGGATTATGGCTACACCTTC
V gene: TRBV7-2; clone size: -; D gene: -; J gene: TRBJ1-5; CDR3 protein: CASSEAFLLYSNQPQHF; CDR3 DNA: TGTGCCAGCAGCGAGGCATTTCTGCTATATAGCAATCAGCCCCAGCATTTT
V gene: TRBV7-6; clone size: -; D gene: -; J gene: TRBJ2-1; CDR3 protein: CASSPLGGASSYNEQFF; CDR3 DNA: TGTGCCAGCAGCCCCCTGGGTGGGGCAAGCTCCTACAATGAGCAGTTCTTC
V gene: TRBV18; clone size: -; D gene: -; J gene: TRBJ2-4; CDR3 protein: CASSPQPGIDIQYF; CDR3 DNA: TGTGCCAGCTCACCACAACCGGGGATAGACATTCAGTACTTC
V gene: TRBV18; clone size: -; D gene: -; J gene: TRBJ1-6; CDR3 protein: CASSPQGYNSPLHF; CDR3 DNA: TGTGCCAGCTCACCACAGGGGTATAATTCACCCCTCCACTTT
V gene: TRBV7-9; clone size: -; D gene: TRBD1; J gene: TRBJ2-1; CDR3 protein: CASSRVPGQGEWGNEQFF; CDR3 DNA: TGTGCCAGCAGCCGCGTCCCGGGACAGGGAGAATGGGGCAATGAGCAGTTCTTC
V gene: TRBV7-3; clone size: -; D gene: -; J gene: TRBJ2-2; CDR3 protein: CASSATGPSTGELFF; CDR3 DNA: TGTGCCAGCAGCGCTACGGGGCCGAGCACCGGGGAGCTGTTTTTT
V gene: TRBV11-2; clone size: -; D gene: -; J gene: TRBJ1-2; CDR3 protein: CASSPRPQDGGYTF; CDR3 DNA: TGTGCCAGCAGCCCCCGGCCCCAAGACGGTGGCTACACCTTC
V gene: TRBV13; clone size: once; D gene: -; J gene: TRBJ2-7; CDR3 protein: CASSFAGNYEQYF; CDR3 DNA: TGTGCCAGCAGCTTTGCGGGAAACTACGAGCAGTACTTC
V gene: TRBV7-8; clone size: -; D gene: -; J gene: TRBJ1-5; CDR3 protein: CASSGWVNQPQHF; CDR3 DNA: TGTGCCAGCAGCGGGTGGGTCAATCAGCCCCAGCATTTT
V gene: TRBV6-5; clone size: -; D gene: -; J gene: TRBJ2-3; CDR3 protein: CASSSRPDTQYF; CDR3 DNA: TGTGCCAGCAGTTCACGACCGGATACGCAGTATTTT
V gene: TRBV19; clone size: -; D gene: -; J gene: TRBJ2-2; CDR3 protein: CASSIWGRGNTGELFF; CDR3 DNA: TGTGCCAGTAGTATATGGGGACGGGGGAACACCGGGGAGCTGTTTTTT
V gene: TRBV14; clone size: -; D gene: -; J gene: TRBJ2-2; CDR3 protein: CASSQVRNTGELFF; CDR3 DNA: TGTGCCAGCAGCCAAGTTAGGAACACCGGGGAGCTGTTTTTT
V gene: TRBV6-5; clone size: -; D gene: -; J gene: TRBJ1-5; CDR3 protein: CASSVVGAQPQHF; CDR3 DNA: TGTGCCAGCAGCGTTGTGGGTGCTCAGCCCCAGCATTTT
V gene: TRBV13; clone size: -; D gene: -; J gene: TRBJ2-3; CDR3 protein: CASSLGWEPPTDTQYF; CDR3 DNA: TGTGCCAGCAGCTTAGGGTGGGAGCCCCCCACAGATACGCAGTATTTT
V gene: TRBV4-3; clone size: once; D gene: -; J gene: TRBJ2-3; CDR3 protein: CASSQGGEFWDTQYF; CDR3 DNA: TGCGCCAGCAGCCAAGGGGGGGAATTTTGGGATACGCAGTATTTT
V gene: TRBV7-9; clone size: -; D gene: -; J gene: TRBJ2-7; CDR3 protein: CASSRTDLEQYF; CDR3 DNA: TGTGCCAGCAGCCGAACAGACCTCGAGCAGTACTTC
V gene: TRBV11-1; clone size: -; D gene: -; J gene: TRBJ1-1; CDR3 protein: CASSLLFGPNTEAFF; CDR3 DNA: TGTGCCAGCAGCTTATTGTTCGGGCCGAACACTGAAGCTTTCTTT
V gene: TRBV24-1; clone size: -; D gene: TRBD2; J gene: TRBJ2-1; CDR3 protein: CATRRNGAGTSGSNEQFF; CDR3 DNA: TGTGCCACCAGACGAAACGGGGCCGGGACTAGCGGGAGCAATGAGCAGTTCTTC
V gene: TRBV29-1; clone size: -; D gene: TRBD1; J gene: TRBJ2-3; CDR3 protein: CSVEGGQGADTQYF; CDR3 DNA: TGCAGCGTTGAAGGGGGACAGGGGGCAGATACGCAGTATTTT
V gene: TRBV19; clone size: -; D gene: -; J gene: TRBJ2-1; CDR3 protein: CASSITPGNEQFF; CDR3 DNA: TGTGCCAGTAGTATTACCCCCGGCAATGAGCAGTTCTTC
V gene: TRBV28; clone size: -; D gene: -; J gene: TRBJ1-1; CDR3 protein: CASSLVGGSTLNTEAFF; CDR3 DNA: TGTGCCAGCAGTTTGGTGGGGGGTTCGACGCTGAACACTGAAGCTTTCTTT
V gene: TRBV27; clone size: -; D gene: TRBD2; J gene: TRBJ2-1; CDR3 protein: CASSTPRGLAGVYNEQFF; CDR3 DNA: TGTGCCAGCAGTACACCCCGTGGGCTAGCGGGAGTCTACAATGAGCAGTTCTTC